This T cell receptor beta chain was documented in a study of human T cells and chemical hapten exposure. Looking at the study overall: Patients received weekly diphenylcyclopropenone doses to the scalp throughout the approximately 25-week study.

Germline lookup yields CDR1 LNHNV and CDR2 YYDKDF (reference sequence). The length of the CDR3 is 18 residues. Trimming at V came to 4 bases and at J to 3 bases, leaving 4 bases not matched to a gene. TCRdb fed the RACE reads into MiXCR, producing one record per CDR3 protein. The sample lists around 99,000 distinct CDR3 sequences, around an eighth occurring once. Described time point: patch test 1, 2 weeks after DPC sensitization. The treatment is: therapeutic diphenylcyclopropenone sensitization with weekly scalp DPC. People who gave samples had alopecia, were 18 to 70 years old, and were suitable for DPC. This clonotype has only a few counts.

V is TRBV15 and J is TRBJ2-6; TRBD2 matches at 15 bases. The material was whole blood, obtained in connection with sensitization to the hapten diphenylcyclopropenone (DPC). This TCR was recovered from a woman aged 35 to 49 with alopecia areata. Some clones in this sample may be carry-over from other donors' samples. The DNA for the CDR3 is TGTGCCACCAGCACTGGACTAGCGGGAGGGTTTGGGGCCAACGTCCTGACTTTC. This encodes CATSTGLAGGFGANVLTF.